This TCR beta chain was captured by sequencing in a study of CD8+CD57+ T cells in acquired aplastic anemia. Study findings and constraints: Patients had fewer than 35 CD8+ CDR3 sequences in common with controls (the shared set).

Sequenced patients had shown CD8+CD57+ cell expansion by flow cytometry. Germline loops: CDR1 KGHDR, CDR2 SFDVKD. The germline V and J ends were trimmed by 6 bases and 4 bases, with 17 bases remaining between them. CDR3 length equals 15 residues. For this clonotype: Its antigen is undetermined.

Both TCR beta VDJ combination and CDR3 sequence profiling were carried out. Genomic DNA was the template for this profiling. TCRdb passed the reads through MiXCR, listing each CDR3 protein once. The repertoire has about 95,000 distinct CDR3 sequences, 55% to 75% of them found once; the top ten carry about 60%. This chain connects TRBV24-1 to TRBJ2-5; TRBD1 is a possible D gene (5 bases). The TCR comes from a human donor with aplastic anemia. Sequenced input: sorted CD4+, CD8+, or CD8+CD57+ T cells (not recorded which) from PBMCs. The CDR3 sequence is CATSPPGKGGETQYF. CDR3 bases: TGTGCCACCAGTCCTCCAGGGAAGGGTGGAGAGACCCAGTACTTC.